This T cell receptor (beta chain) was identified during a study of shared clonotypes between healthy human individuals. Profiling relied on immunoSEQ multiplex PCR, and the TCRdb table lists in-frame clones only, not all of them. The profile shows around 2,000,000 clones, 85% to 95% of them singletons. The germline V gene has CDR1 SGDLS and CDR2 YYNGEE. Trimming cost V 1 base and J 0 bases, with 0 bases left between them. The CDR3 has 12 amino acids. Positively selected for CCR7, the CD45RO-negative cells used as naive CD8 cells excluded terminally differentiated effector memory CD45RA+ cells. Turning to this clone: The identical CDR3 is also encoded by other nucleotide sequences in the sample.

This rearrangement joins TRBV9 to TRBJ2-3; D call uncertain. This sequence was found in a man aged 18 to 30 in good health. Some clones in this sample may be carry-over from other donors' samples. Sequences were obtained from naive CD8+ T cells from PBMCs. The CDR3 spells CASSVSTDTQYF. The CDR3 coding sequence is TGTGCCAGCAGCGTAAGCACAGATACGCAGTATTTT.